The text below deals with one T cell receptor beta chain. This sample was taken from a study of blood T cell repertoires in COVID-19. The table came from immunoSEQ multiplex PCR; TCRdb's copy has only in-frame clones and leaves some out. The sample consists of about 220,000 clones, approximately 81% of them appearing once. CDR1 and CDR2 (germline): MGHRA, YSYEKL. Trimming shortened V by 0 bases and J by 13 bases, and 7 bases separated the two germline ends. The CDR3 consists of 12 residues. V gene TRBV4-1 combines with J gene TRBJ1-6; D gene unclear. Sequenced sample: peripheral blood. The source of this sequence is a woman older than 75 with acute or convalescent COVID-19. CDR3 amino acids: CASSQDPGPLHF. DNA of the CDR3: TGCGCCAGCAGCCAAGATCCAGGCCCCCTCCACTTT.